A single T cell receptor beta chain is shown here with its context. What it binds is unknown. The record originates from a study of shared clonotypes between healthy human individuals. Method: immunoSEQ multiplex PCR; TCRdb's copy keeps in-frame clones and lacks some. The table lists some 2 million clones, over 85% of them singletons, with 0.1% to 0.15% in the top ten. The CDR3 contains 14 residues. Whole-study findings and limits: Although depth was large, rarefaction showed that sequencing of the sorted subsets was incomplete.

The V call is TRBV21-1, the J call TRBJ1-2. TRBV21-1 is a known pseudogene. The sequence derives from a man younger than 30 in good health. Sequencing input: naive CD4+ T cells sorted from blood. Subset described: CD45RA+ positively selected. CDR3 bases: TGTGCCAGCAGCAAAATTGAAGGCAACTATGGCTACACCTTC. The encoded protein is CASSKIEGNYGYTF.